This T cell receptor (beta chain) emerged from a study of blood T cell dynamics during melanoma immunotherapy. Time point specified: pre-treatment baseline. In the case of this clone: One end of the junction does not line up with germline, which may come from a read error.

Germline values: CDR1 MNHEY, CDR2 SMNVEV (reference sequence). This CDR3 has 14 residues. The assay was immunoSEQ multiplex PCR, and TCRdb's table has in-frame clones only and misses some. The sample contains over 8,500 clones, 70% to 90% of which appear only once. The chain couples TRBV27 to TRBJ1-6, with D perhaps matching TRBD1 (6 bases). Sequencing was performed on blood, taken from a patient treated with checkpoint blockade. The sequence came from a human donor with melanoma. CDR3 protein: CASSSTTMGEKGVF. In nucleotides, the CDR3 is TGTGCCAGCAGTTCCACCACCATGGGGGAGAAGGGGGTTTTT.